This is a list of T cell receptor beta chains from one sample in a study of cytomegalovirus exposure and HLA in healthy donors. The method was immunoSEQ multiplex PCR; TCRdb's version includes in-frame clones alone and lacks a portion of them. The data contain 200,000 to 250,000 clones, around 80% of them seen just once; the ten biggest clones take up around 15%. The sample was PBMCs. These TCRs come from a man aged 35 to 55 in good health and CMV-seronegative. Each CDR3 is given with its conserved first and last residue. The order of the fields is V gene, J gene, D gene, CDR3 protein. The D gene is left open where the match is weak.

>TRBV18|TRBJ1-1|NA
CASSPEGGRGEAFF
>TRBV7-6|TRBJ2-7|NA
CASSPLRGVTYEQYF
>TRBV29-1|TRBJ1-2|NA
CSVEGGGQVYGYTF
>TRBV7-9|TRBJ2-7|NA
CASSLGDKPYEQYF
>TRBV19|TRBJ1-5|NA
CASSIDPTGAYYQPQHF
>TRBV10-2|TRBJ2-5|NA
CASSGNRGETQYF
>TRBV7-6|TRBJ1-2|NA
CASSPGTGYGYTF
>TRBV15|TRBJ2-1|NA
CATSQQEGSYNEQFF
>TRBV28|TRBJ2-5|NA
CASSWDVGREQYF
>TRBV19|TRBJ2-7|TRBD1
CASSGQGTHEQYF
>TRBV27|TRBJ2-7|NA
CASSLSPGSAHEQYF
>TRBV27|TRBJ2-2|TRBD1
CASSSGTGLTGELFF
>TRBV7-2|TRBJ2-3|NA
CASSLASGFADTQYF
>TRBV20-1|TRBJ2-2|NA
CSAERAGELFF
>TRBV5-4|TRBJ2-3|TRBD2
CASSLFPSGGAGDTQYF
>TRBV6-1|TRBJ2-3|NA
CASSEQGVGTDTQYF
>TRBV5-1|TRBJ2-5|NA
CASSPGTYDGETQYF
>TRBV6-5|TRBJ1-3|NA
CASSYSVGARGNTIYF
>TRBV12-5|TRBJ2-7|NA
CASGLLGGPLEQYF
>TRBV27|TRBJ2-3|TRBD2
CASSLLAGAQDTQYF
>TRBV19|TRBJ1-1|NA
CASSPLIGEAFF
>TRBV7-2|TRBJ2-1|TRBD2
CASRRTSGGPSNEQFF
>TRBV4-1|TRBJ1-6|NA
CASSQADRPNSPLHF
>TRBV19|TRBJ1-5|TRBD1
CASSMRQGNNQPQHF
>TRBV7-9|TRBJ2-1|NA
CASSPSLRQFF
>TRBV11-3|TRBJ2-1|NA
CASSSQGSNNEQFF
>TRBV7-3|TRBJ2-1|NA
CASSLGLAVGGNEQFF
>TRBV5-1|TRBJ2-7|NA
CASGGGANPSYEQYF
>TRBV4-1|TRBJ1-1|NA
CASSQDSRVISTEAFF
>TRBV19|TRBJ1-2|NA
CASRGVANYGYTF
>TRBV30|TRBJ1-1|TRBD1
CAWSFYRDRGINTEAFF
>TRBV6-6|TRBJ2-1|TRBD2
CASSPSGGGRVEQFF
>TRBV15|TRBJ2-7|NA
CATSREGQSYEQYF
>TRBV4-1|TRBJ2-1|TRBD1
CASSHPSRGNEQFF
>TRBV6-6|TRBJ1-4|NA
CASRRPTDGEKLFF
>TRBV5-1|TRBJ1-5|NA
CASSLSVNQPQHF
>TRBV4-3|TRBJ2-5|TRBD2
CASSPRLAVPAGQETQYF
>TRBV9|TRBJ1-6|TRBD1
CASREGAGNSPLHF
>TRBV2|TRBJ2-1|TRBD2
CASSGLAGIVLKDYNEQFF
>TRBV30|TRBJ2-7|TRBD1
CAWRPRDRVGEQYF
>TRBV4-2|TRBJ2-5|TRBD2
CASSQEWSGRGLSYQETQYF
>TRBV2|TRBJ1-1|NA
CASRLSSGQNTEAFF
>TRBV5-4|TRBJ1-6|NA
CASTPSPRRGNSPLHF
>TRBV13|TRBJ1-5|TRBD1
CASSRGTGNQPQHF
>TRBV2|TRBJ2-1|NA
CASSGEADEQFF
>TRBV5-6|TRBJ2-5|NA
CASSHLDTNQETQYF
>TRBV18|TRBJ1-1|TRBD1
CASSGGGKANTEAFF
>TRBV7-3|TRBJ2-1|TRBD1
CASSPTGARDEQFF
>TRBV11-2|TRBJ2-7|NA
CASSRSTRSYEQYF
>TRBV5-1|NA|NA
CASSFSGDSYEQYF
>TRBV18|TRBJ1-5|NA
CASSPPGGPQHF
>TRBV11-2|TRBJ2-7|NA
CASSLGSSYEQYF
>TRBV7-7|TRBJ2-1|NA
CASSLTYGDHNEQFF
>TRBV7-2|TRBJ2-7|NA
CASRLDSVSSYEQYF